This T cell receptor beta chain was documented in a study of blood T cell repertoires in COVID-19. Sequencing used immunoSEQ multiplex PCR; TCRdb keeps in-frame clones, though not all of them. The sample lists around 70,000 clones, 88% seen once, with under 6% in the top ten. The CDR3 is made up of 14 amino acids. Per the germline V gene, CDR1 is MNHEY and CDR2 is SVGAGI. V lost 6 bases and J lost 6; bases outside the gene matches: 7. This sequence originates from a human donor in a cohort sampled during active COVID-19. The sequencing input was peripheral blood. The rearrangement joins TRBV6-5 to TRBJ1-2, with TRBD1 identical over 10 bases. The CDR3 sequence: CASRPGQGRDGYTF. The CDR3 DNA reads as TGTGCCAGCAGGCCGGGACAGGGGAGGGATGGCTACACCTTC.